The 2 T cell receptor beta chains below all came from one sample that was sequenced in a study of response to subunit inactivated influenza vaccine. TCRdb re-derived calls from the RT-PCR reads in MiXCR, one entry per CDR3 protein. The top ten clones hold roughly 10% of a sample with about 800,000 distinct CDR3 sequences, around 20% of them seen once. The specimen comprised PBMCs from blood, sampled roughly 5 days after vaccination. The origin of the receptors is a man between 45 and 60 years old who received an inactivated influenza vaccine.

This clonotype came up a few times. V is TRBV4-1 and J is TRBJ1-4; D is undetermined. Germline V lookup: CDR1 MGHRA, CDR2 YSYEKL. With 2 bases removed from V and 8 bases from J, the gap between germline ends came to 6 bases. CDR3 length: 12 residues. The CDR3 sequence: CASSQQYEKLFF. DNA for the CDR3: TGCGCCAGCAGCCAACAGTACGAAAAACTGTTTTTT.

The chain has TRBV20-1 and TRBJ2-5, with D possibly being TRBD1 (5 bases). Germline V gives CDR1 DFQATT, CDR2 SNEGSKA (reference sequence). V was shortened by 4 bases and J by 5 bases, with 14 bases between the two germline ends. The CDR3 contains 13 residues. This chain's CDR3 is CSATQGSYETQYF. The CDR3 DNA reads TGCAGTGCTACGCAGGGAAGCTACGAGACCCAGTACTTC.